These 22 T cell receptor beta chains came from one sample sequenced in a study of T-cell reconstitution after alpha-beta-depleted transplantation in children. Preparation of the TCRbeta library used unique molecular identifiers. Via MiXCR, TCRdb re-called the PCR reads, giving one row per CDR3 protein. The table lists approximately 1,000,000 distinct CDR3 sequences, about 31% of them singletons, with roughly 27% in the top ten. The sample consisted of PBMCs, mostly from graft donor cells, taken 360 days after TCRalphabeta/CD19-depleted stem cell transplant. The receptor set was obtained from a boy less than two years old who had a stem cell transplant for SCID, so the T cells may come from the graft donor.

The CDR3 DNA follows: TGCGCCAGCAGGAAAATGGGTGTTGGCACAGATACGCAGTATTTT. Translation: CASRKMGVGTDTQYF. The chain carries TRBV5-1 and TRBJ2-3, with D unclear. Deletions cut 5 bases from V and 1 base from J, with 14 bases between. The CDR3 totals 15 residues. The germline gives CDR1 SGHRS, CDR2 YFSETQ.

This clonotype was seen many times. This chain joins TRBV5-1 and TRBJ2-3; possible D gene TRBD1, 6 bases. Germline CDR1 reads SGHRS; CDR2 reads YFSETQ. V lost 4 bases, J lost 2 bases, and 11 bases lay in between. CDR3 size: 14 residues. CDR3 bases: TGCGCCAGCAGCAGGGGACACTTCACAGATACGCAGTATTTT. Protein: CASSRGHFTDTQYF. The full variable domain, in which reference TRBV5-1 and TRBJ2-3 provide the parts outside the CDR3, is KAGVTQTPRYLIKTRGQQVTLSCSPISGHRSVSWYQQTPGQGLQFLFEYFSETQRNKGNFPGRFSGRQFSNSRSEMNVSTLELGDSALYLCASSRGHFTDTQYFGPGTRLTVL.

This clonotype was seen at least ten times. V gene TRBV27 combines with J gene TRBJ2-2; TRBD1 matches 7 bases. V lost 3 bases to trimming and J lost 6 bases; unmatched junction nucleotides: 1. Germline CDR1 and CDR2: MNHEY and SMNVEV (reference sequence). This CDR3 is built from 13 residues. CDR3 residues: CASSFRGPGELFF. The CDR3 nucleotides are TGTGCCAGCAGTTTTAGGGGGCCCGGGGAGCTGTTTTTT.

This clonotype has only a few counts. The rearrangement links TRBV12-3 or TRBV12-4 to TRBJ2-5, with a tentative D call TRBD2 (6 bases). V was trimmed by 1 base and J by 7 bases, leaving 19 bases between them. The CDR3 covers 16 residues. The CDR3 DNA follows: TGTGCCAGCAGTTTAGGATCCGGGTCAAAGGGAGGGACCCAGTACTTC. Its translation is CASSLGSGSKGGTQYF.

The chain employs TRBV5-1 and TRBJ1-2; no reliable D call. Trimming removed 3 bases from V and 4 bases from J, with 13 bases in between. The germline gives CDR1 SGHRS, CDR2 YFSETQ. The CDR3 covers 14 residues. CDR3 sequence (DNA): TGCGCCAGCAGCTGGGGAGCAGAGATCTATGGCTACACCTTC. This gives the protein CASSWGAEIYGYTF.

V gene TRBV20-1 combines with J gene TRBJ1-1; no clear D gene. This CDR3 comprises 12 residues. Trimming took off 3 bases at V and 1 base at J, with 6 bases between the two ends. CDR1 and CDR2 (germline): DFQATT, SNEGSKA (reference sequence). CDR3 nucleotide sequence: TGCAGTGCTAGCACACCGAACACTGAAGCTTTCTTT. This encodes CSASTPNTEAFF.

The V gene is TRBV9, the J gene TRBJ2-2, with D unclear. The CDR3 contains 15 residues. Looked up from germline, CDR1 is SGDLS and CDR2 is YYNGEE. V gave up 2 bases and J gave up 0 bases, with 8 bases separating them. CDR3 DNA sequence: TGTGCCAGCAGCGTGAGCCCCACGAACACCGGGGAGCTGTTTTTT. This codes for CASSVSPTNTGELFF.

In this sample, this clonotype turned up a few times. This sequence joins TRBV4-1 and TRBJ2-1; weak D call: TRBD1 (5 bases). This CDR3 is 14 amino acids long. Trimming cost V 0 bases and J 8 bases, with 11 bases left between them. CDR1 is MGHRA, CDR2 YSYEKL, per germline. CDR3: CASSQDIGDHEQFF. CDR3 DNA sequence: TGCGCCAGCAGCCAAGATATAGGGGATCATGAGCAGTTCTTC.

In DNA form, the CDR3 reads TGTGCCAGCAGCCAAGGCTACAGCGGGGGAGCCTACAATGAGCAGTTCTTC. It yields the protein CASSQGYSGGAYNEQFF. This chain joins TRBV3-1 and TRBJ2-1; 8 bases map to TRBD2. Germline V lookup: CDR1 LGHDT, CDR2 YNNKEL (reference sequence). The CDR3 sequence is 17 residues long. V shed 1 base, J shed 2 bases, and the junction held 7 bases outside the gene matches.

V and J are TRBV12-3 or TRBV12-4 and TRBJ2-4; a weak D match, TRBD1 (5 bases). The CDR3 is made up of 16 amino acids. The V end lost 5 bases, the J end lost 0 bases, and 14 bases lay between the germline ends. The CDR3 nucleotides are TGTGCCAGCAGTCAAGGGGCCGGTCTAGCCAAAAACATTCAGTACTTC. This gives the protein CASSQGAGLAKNIQYF.

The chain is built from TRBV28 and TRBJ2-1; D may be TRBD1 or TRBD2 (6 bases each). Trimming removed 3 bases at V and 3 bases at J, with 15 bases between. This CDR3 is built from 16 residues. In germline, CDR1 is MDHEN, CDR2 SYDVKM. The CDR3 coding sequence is TGTGCCAGCAGTTTCTCGGGGGCCCGACACTACAATGAGCAGTTCTTC. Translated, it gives CASSFSGARHYNEQFF.

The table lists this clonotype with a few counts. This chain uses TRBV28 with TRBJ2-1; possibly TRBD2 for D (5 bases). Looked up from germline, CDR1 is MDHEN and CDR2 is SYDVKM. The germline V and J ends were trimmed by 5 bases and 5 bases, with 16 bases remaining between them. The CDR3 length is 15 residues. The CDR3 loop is CASSTKLGINNEQFF. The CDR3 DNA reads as TGTGCCAGCAGTACCAAACTAGGGATAAACAATGAGCAGTTCTTC.

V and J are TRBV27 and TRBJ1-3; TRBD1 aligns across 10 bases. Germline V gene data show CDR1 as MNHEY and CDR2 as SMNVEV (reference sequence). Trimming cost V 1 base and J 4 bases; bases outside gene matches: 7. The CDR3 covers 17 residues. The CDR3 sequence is CASSLYSGTGVGNTIYF. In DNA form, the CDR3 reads TGTGCCAGCAGTTTATATTCCGGGACAGGGGTGGGAAACACCATATATTTT.

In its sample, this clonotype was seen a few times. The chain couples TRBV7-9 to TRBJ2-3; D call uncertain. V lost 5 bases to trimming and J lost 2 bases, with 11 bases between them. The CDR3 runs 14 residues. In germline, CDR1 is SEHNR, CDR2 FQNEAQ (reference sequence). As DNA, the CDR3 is TGTGCCAGCAGCCCTCTCAGATACACAGATACGCAGTATTTT. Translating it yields CASSPLRYTDTQYF. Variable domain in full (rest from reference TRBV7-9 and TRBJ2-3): DTGVSQNPRHKITKRGQNVTFRCDPISEHNRLYWYRQTLGQGPEFLTYFQNEAQLEKSRLLSDRFSAERPKGSFSTLEIQRTEQGDSAMYLCASSPLRYTDTQYFGPGTRLTVL.

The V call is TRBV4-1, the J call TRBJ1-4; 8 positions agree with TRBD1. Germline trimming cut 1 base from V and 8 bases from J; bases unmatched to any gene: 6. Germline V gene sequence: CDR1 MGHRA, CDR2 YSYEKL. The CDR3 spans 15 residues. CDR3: CASSQGTGSREKLFF. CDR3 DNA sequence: TGCGCCAGCAGCCAAGGGACAGGGTCTAGAGAAAAACTGTTTTTT.

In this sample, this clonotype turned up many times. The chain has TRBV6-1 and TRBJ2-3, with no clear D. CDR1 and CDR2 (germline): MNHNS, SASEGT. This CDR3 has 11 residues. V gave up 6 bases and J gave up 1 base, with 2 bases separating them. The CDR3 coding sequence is TGTGCCAGCAGGGGCACAGATACGCAGTATTTT. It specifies CASRGTDTQYF.

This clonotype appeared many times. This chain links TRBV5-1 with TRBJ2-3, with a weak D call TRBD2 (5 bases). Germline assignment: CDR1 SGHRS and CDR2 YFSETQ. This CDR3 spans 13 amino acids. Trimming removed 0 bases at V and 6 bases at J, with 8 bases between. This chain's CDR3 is CASSLGLSDTQYF. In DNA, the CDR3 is TGCGCCAGCAGCTTGGGACTATCGGATACGCAGTATTTT. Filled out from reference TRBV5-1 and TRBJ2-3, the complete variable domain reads KAGVTQTPRYLIKTRGQQVTLSCSPISGHRSVSWYQQTPGQGLQFLFEYFSETQRNKGNFPGRFSGRQFSNSRSEMNVSTLELGDSALYLCASSLGLSDTQYFGPGTRLTVL.

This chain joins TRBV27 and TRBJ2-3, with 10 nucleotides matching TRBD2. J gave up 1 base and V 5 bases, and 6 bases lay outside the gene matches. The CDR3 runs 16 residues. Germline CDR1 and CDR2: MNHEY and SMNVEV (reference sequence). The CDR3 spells CASSPSGGERTDTQYF. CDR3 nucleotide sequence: TGTGCCAGCAGTCCGAGCGGGGGGGAGCGCACAGATACGCAGTATTTT.

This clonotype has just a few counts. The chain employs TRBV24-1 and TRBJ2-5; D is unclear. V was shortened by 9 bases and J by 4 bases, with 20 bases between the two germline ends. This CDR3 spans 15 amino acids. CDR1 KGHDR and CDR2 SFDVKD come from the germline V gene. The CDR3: CATHPEQARPETQYF. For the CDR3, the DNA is TGTGCCACCCACCCGGAGCAGGCTCGTCCAGAGACCCAGTACTTC.

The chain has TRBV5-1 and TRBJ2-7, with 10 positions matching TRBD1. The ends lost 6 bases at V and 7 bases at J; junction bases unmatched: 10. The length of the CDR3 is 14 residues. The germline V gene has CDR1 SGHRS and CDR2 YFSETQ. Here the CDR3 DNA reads TGCGCCAGCACCCGAGACAGGGGGCAGGGGGAGCAGTACTTC. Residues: CASTRDRGQGEQYF.

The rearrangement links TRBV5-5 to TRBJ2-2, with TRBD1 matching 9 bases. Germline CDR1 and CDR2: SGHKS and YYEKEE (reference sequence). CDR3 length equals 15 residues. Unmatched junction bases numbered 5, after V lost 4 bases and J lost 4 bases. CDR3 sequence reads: CASSQGQGITGELFF. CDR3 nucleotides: TGTGCCAGCAGCCAAGGACAGGGGATCACCGGGGAGCTGTTTTTT.

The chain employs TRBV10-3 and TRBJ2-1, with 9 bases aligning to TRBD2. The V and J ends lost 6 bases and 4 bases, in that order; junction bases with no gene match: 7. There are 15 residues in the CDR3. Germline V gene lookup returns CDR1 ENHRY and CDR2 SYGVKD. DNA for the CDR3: TGTGCCATCAGCTGGACTAGCGATGGGTACAATGAGCAGTTCTTC. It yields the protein CAISWTSDGYNEQFF.